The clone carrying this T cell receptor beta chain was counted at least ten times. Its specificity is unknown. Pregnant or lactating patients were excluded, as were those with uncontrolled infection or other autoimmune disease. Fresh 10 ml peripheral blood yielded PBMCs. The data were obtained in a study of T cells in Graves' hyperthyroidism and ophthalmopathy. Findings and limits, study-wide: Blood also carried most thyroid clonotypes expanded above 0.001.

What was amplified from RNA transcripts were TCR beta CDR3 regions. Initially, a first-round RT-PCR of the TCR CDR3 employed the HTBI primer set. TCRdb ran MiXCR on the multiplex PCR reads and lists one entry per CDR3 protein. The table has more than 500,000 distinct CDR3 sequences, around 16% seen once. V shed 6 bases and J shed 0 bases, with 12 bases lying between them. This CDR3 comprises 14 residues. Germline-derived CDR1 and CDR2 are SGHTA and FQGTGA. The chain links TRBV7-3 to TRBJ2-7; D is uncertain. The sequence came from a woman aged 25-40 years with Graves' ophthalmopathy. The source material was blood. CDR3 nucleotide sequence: TGTGCCAGCAGACCCTCCGGCATCTCCTACGAGCAGTACTTC. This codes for CASRPSGISYEQYF.